This T cell receptor beta chain was retrieved from a study of identifying expanded T cells in peripheral blood. CDR1 and CDR2 (germline): MGHDK, SYGVNS. Unmatched junction bases numbered 7, after V lost 5 bases and J lost 0 bases. The CDR3 is made up of 17 amino acids. Sequenced by immunoSEQ multiplex PCR; TCRdb stores in-frame clones only, minus some. In the table there are about 90,000 clones, over 75% of which are singletons. The specimen was blood. This rearrangement joins TRBV25-1 to TRBJ2-6, with TRBD2 matching over 7 bases. The TCR was taken from a person aged 18-70 years in good health. CDR3: CASSIVAGSSGANVLTF. As DNA, the CDR3 is TGTGCCAGCAGTATAGTAGCGGGTAGCTCTGGGGCCAACGTCCTGACTTTC.